A selection of T cell receptor beta chains follows, all from one sample in a study of T cell responses to AZD1222 COVID-19 vaccine. The method was immunoSEQ multiplex PCR; TCRdb's version includes in-frame clones alone and lacks a portion of them. This table holds some 130,000 clones, roughly nine tenths found once. The specimen was peripheral blood, collected on day 0 of AZD1222 vaccination. These receptors were taken from an adult in good health. CDR3s include the opening cysteine and the closing phenylalanine or tryptophan. D genes are given only for firm matches. A clone size is listed for some rows: how often the clone was seen (once, few, many), or a class if it is expanded.

j_call d_call clone_size v_call cdr3_nt cdr3_aa
TRBJ2-7 TRBD1 NA TRBV9 TGTGCCAGCAGCGGACCCGGGACAGGGGGCTACGAGCAGTACTTC CASSGPGTGGYEQYF
TRBJ1-5 NA NA TRBV28 TGTGCCAGCAGTTTATTCGGTGGGGGCAATCAGCCCCAGCATTTT CASSLFGGGNQPQHF
TRBJ1-1 TRBD1 NA TRBV5-6 TGTGCCAGCAGCCCTTACAGGGGGCTCACTGAAGCTTTCTTT CASSPYRGLTEAFF
TRBJ1-5 NA NA TRBV18 TGTGCCAGCTCACCACGGTGGGAACTCAATCAGCCCCAGCATTTT CASSPRWELNQPQHF
TRBJ2-7 NA NA TRBV3-1/TRBV3-2 TGTGCCAGCAGCCAAGATGAATGGCGGGCGGAGTCCTACGAGCAGTACTTC CASSQDEWRAESYEQYF
TRBJ2-1 NA NA TRBV24-1 TGTGCCACCAGTGATTCGGTCTGGGGGAGGAATGAGCAGTTCTTC CATSDSVWGRNEQFF
TRBJ1-5 NA NA TRBV10-3 TGTGCCATCAGTGAGTCGAATCAGGGTTGGGGCAATCAGCCCCAGCATTTT CAISESNQGWGNQPQHF
TRBJ1-2 NA NA TRBV4-3 TGCGCCAGCAGCCGGGGCAGCAACTATGGCTACACCTTC CASSRGSNYGYTF
TRBJ2-2 TRBD1 NA TRBV6-2/TRBV6-3 TGTGCCAGCAGTAGGACAGGGGGCGACACCGGGGAGCTGTTTTTT CASSRTGGDTGELFF
TRBJ2-7 TRBD1 NA TRBV29-1 TGCAGCGTTGCACCGGGACAGCCTAACTCCTACGAGCAGTACTTC CSVAPGQPNSYEQYF
TRBJ2-1 NA NA TRBV27 TGTGCCAGCAGTTTTGAGGGCCTTTACAATGAGCAGTTCTTC CASSFEGLYNEQFF
TRBJ2-1 NA NA TRBV6-5 TGTGCCAGCAGCCTAGGGGGGGAGCAGTTCTTC CASSLGGEQFF
TRBJ1-2 TRBD1 once TRBV25-1 TGTGCCAGCAGTGAAGGGGGGACAGCGAACTATGGCTACACCTTC CASSEGGTANYGYTF
TRBJ2-3 NA NA TRBV29-1 TGCGGCGTTAGGGAGAAGTCAGATACGCAGTATTTT CGVREKSDTQYF
TRBJ1-2 NA NA TRBV5-6 TGTGCCAGCAGCTTGGCCAGAAACAACTACTATGGCTACACCTTC CASSLARNNYYGYTF
TRBJ1-5 NA NA TRBV19 TGTGCCAGTACCGGGGCCTGGCGCAATCAGCCCCAGCATTTT CASTGAWRNQPQHF
TRBJ1-4 TRBD1 NA TRBV5-1 TGCGCCAGCAGCGTGACAGGGAAGGGAGAAAAACTGTTTTTT CASSVTGKGEKLFF
TRBJ1-2 TRBD1 NA TRBV12-3/TRBV12-4 TGTGCCAGCGGGGACAGGCTACGTGGCTACACCTTC CASGDRLRGYTF
TRBJ1-5 NA NA TRBV5-1 TGCGCCAGCAGCGGGGACGGTAGCAATCAGCCCCAGCATTTT CASSGDGSNQPQHF
TRBJ2-7 TRBD1 NA TRBV7-8 TGTGCCAGCAGCTTAGTGGTGCTTGGGACAGGGGGCGCGACTGGGAGGTACGAGCAGTACTTC CASSLVVLGTGGATGRYEQYF
TRBJ1-2 TRBD1 NA TRBV24-1 TGTGCCACCAGCTCGCCGGGACAGGGCTATGGCTACACCTTC CATSSPGQGYGYTF
TRBJ1-2 NA NA TRBV19 TGTGCCAGTAGCAGGGACACTAACTATGGCTACACCTTC CASSRDTNYGYTF
TRBJ2-7 TRBD2 NA TRBV7-9 TGTGCCAGCAGCTTAGACGGGGGGAGCTCCTACGAGCAGTACTTC CASSLDGGSSYEQYF
TRBJ1-5 NA NA TRBV2 TGTGCCAGCATGGAAGGGGTAGGAGGTCAGCCCCAGCATTTT CASMEGVGGQPQHF
TRBJ2-3 TRBD2 NA TRBV7-2 TGTGCCAGCAGCTTAGGCGGGGGGGCAATAGATACGCAGTATTTT CASSLGGGAIDTQYF
TRBJ1-4 NA NA TRBV12-3/TRBV12-4 TGTGCCAGCAGTTTGGCCGAAAAACTGTTTTTT CASSLAEKLFF
TRBJ1-2 NA NA TRBV5-6 TGTGCCAGCAGCGCGCGGGGGGCAGGAGTCTATGGCTACACCTTC CASSARGAGVYGYTF
TRBJ1-3 TRBD1 NA TRBV19 TGTGCCAGTAGCCTATCCGGGACAGGGGGAAACACCATATATTTT CASSLSGTGGNTIYF
TRBJ2-3 NA NA TRBV6-2/TRBV6-3 TGTGCCAGCAGTTACGGGCCCTTCTACACAGATACGCAGTATTTT CASSYGPFYTDTQYF
TRBJ1-6 NA once TRBV3-1/TRBV3-2 TGTGCCAGCAGCCCGCTCCATGCGATAGGGGAGTATAATTCACCCCTCCACTTT CASSPLHAIGEYNSPLHF
TRBJ1-1 NA few TRBV19 TGTGCCAGTAGTATGAAGGAGAACACTGAAGCTTTCTTT CASSMKENTEAFF
TRBJ1-4 NA NA TRBV7-9 TGTGCCAGCAGCTCCTCCAGCGGAGGAGTCCATGAAAAACTGTTTTTT CASSSSSGGVHEKLFF
TRBJ2-7 NA few TRBV10-3 TGTGCATCGAAAGGGGAATACGAGCAGTACTTC CASKGEYEQYF
TRBJ1-2 TRBD1 NA TRBV5-1 TGCGCCAGCAGCTGGACAGGGGACGCGGGCTATGGCTACACCTTC CASSWTGDAGYGYTF
TRBJ1-5 TRBD1 few TRBV18 TGTGCCAGCTCACCGACCGAGGGGGCCCCCAAGTATTTT CASSPTEGAPKYF
TRBJ1-2 NA NA TRBV7-9 TGTGCCAGCAGCCCAGGGTTGCGCGGCTACACCTTC CASSPGLRGYTF
TRBJ2-5 NA NA TRBV30 TGTGCCTGGAGTGTACGAGTGGAGACCCAGTACTTC CAWSVRVETQYF
TRBJ1-5 NA NA TRBV30 TGTGCCTGGACCCGTAGTGAGGTCAATCAGCCCCAGCATTTT CAWTRSEVNQPQHF
TRBJ2-1 TRBD1 NA TRBV27 TGTGCCAGCAGTTACACAGGGGCGGTCCGAGCCAATGAGCAGTTCTTC CASSYTGAVRANEQFF
TRBJ1-2 NA few TRBV18 TGTGCCAGCTCACCACCGGGGGACCCGTATGGCTACACCTTC CASSPPGDPYGYTF